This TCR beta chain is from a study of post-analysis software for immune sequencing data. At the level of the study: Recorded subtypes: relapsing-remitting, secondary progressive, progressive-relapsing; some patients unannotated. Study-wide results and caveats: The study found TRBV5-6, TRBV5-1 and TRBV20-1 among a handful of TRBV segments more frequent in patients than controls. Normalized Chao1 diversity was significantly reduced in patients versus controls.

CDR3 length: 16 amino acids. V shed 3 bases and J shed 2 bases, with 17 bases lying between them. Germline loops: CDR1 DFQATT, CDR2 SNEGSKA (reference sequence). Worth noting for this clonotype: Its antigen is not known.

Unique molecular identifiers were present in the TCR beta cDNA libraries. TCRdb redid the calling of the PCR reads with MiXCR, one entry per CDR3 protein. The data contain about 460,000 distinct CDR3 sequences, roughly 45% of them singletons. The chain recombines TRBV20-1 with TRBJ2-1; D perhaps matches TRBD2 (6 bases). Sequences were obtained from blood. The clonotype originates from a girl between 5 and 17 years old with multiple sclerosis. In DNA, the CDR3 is TGCAGTGCTAGGGCACATAGCGGCAGTACCTACAATGAGCAGTTCTTC. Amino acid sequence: CSARAHSGSTYNEQFF.